These T cell receptor beta chains were read from a single sample in a study of cytomegalovirus exposure and HLA in healthy donors. Clones were sequenced by immunoSEQ multiplex PCR, and TCRdb holds only the in-frame ones, with some missing. This sample carries 200,000 to 250,000 clones, approximately 80% of them seen once, and the ten largest clones take 10%. The specimen was PBMCs. The source of these receptors is a woman aged 45-60 years in good health and CMV-seropositive. CDR3s include the opening cysteine and the closing phenylalanine or tryptophan. The order of the fields is J gene, D gene, V gene, clone size, CDR3 DNA, CDR3 protein. D genes are given only for firm matches. The listing skips clone size in some rows; elsewhere it reads once, few, many or a size class.

>TRBJ2-3|TRBD1|TRBV6-5|few
TGTGCCAGCACAAGGGGGACAGGGACGGATACGCAGTATTTT
CASTRGTGTDTQYF
>TRBJ2-7|-|TRBV6-5|-
TGTGCCAGCAGTTCCCCTCGGGGTGGCGAGCAGTACTTC
CASSSPRGGEQYF
>TRBJ2-7|TRBD2|TRBV30|-
TGTGCCTGGAGTCACACAGGGCGGGGGGACTACGAGCAGTACTTC
CAWSHTGRGDYEQYF
>TRBJ2-3|-|TRBV28|once
TGTGCCAGCACCCTAAGTCCCCTCCCAGATACGCAGTATTTT
CASTLSPLPDTQYF
>TRBJ1-1|-|TRBV6-1|-
TGTGCCAGCAGTGGGGGACAAGGTATGAACACTGAAGCTTTCTTT
CASSGGQGMNTEAFF
>TRBJ2-7|-|TRBV30|-
TGTGCCTGGAGCGAGGGCTACGAGCAGTACTTC
CAWSEGYEQYF
>TRBJ2-7|TRBD1|TRBV7-8|-
TGTGCCAGCAGCCCTGGACAGGGTCTTACAGAAGGGGAGCAGTACTTC
CASSPGQGLTEGEQYF
>TRBJ2-5|-|TRBV28|once
TGTGCCAGCAGTTTAATATTGGGGACATTTCAAGAGACCCAGTACTTC
CASSLILGTFQETQYF
>TRBJ2-1|-|TRBV19|-
TGTGCCAGTCAGAGGTCGGTGGAGGAATCCTCCTACAATGAGCAGTTCTTC
CASQRSVEESSYNEQFF
>TRBJ2-7|-|TRBV7-9|-
TGTGCCAGCAGCCCACCCCTCTACTACGAGCAGTACTTC
CASSPPLYYEQYF
>TRBJ1-1|-|TRBV6-5|-
TGTGCCAGCACCCCTCGACACCCCGTAGTTTTTCACTTT
CASTPRHPVVFHF
>TRBJ1-1|-|TRBV7-9|once
TGTGCCAGCAGCTTTTTCGGGTCTGGCACTGAAGCTTTCTTT
CASSFFGSGTEAFF
>TRBJ1-4|-|TRBV27|few
TGTGCCAGCAGTGAACTAGGGCCTTATGAAAAACTGTTTTTT
CASSELGPYEKLFF
>TRBJ2-1|TRBD2|TRBV9|-
TGTGCCAGCAGCGTAGGGGCCCCCAATCGCGGGGGGTACAATGAGCAGTTCTTC
CASSVGAPNRGGYNEQFF
>TRBJ1-6|-|TRBV19|-
TGTGCCAGTAAAATGCGGGGTTCCTATAATTCACCCCTCCACTTT
CASKMRGSYNSPLHF